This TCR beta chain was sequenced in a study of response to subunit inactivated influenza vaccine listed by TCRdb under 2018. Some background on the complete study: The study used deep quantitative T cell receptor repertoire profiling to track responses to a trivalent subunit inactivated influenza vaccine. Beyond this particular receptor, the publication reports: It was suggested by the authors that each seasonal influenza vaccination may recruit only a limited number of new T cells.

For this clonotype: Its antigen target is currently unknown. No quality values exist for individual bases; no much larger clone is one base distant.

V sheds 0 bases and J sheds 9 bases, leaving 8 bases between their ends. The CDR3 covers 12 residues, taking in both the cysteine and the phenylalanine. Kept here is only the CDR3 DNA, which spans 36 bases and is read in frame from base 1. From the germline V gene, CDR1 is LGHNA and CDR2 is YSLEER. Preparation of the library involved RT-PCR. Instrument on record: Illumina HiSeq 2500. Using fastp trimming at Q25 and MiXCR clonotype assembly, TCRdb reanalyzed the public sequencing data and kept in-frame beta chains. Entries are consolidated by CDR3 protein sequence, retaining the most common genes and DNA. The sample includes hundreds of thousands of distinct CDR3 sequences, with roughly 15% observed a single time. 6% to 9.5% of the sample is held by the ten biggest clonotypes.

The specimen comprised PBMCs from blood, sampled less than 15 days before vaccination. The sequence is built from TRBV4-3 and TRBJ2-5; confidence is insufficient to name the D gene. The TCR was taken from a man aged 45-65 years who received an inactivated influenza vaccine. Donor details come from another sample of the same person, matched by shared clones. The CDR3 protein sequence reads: CASSQEHGPQYF. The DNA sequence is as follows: TGCGCCAGCAGCCAAGAACACGGCCCCCAGTACTTC.